Sequencing of this T cell receptor (beta chain) was carried out in a study of blood T cell repertoires in COVID-19. On the study more broadly: The cDNA or gDNA used as material had been derived from T cells, B-cell-depleted T cells, or PBMCs.

As originally analysed: Estimated nucleated cell counts came from reference gene primer amplification. Repertoires were generated with immunoSEQ multiplex PCR, while TCRdb's copy carries only in-frame clones and drops some. The V and J calls and clone size come from that table; D and trimming were worked out from the DNA. The sample yields 150,000 to 200,000 clones, about three quarters seen once. Germline CDR1 and CDR2: SNHLY and FYNNEI. The CDR3 runs to 12 residues. Trimming stripped 8 bases from V and 0 bases from J, with 7 bases between. Material for sequencing was peripheral blood. This receptor was obtained from a woman aged 45-59 years with active or convalescent COVID-19. The chain has TRBV2 and TRBJ1-1; the D is unclear. Written as DNA, the CDR3 is TGTGCCAGCGGGCAGGTGAACACTGAAGCTTTCTTT. Protein: CASGQVNTEAFF.